These 31 T cell receptor beta chains share one sample of origin, sequenced in a study of blood T cell repertoires in COVID-19. Measured with immunoSEQ multiplex PCR; TCRdb has only the in-frame clones, and not every one. In the table there are over 65,000 clones, 90% of which are singletons. Sequencing input: peripheral blood. The receptors come from a human donor in a cohort sampled during active COVID-19.

This rearrangement joins TRBV24-1 to TRBJ2-2; TRBD1 aligns across 9 bases. Per the germline V gene, CDR1 is KGHDR and CDR2 is SFDVKD. This CDR3 has 16 amino acids. V dropped 4 bases and J dropped 4; count of bases not matched to a gene: 6. The CDR3 DNA reads as TGTGCCACCAGTGAGCCCGGGACAGGGATCACCGGGGAGCTGTTTTTT. Protein sequence: CATSEPGTGITGELFF.

The V and J genes are TRBV5-1 and TRBJ1-2, with a tentative D call TRBD1 (6 bases). The CDR3 totals 13 residues. V was clipped by 1 base and J by 4 bases, with 8 bases between them. Per germline, CDR1 SGHRS and CDR2 YFSETQ. CDR3 bases: TGCGCCAGCAGCTTGTCCAGGGGCTATGGCTACACCTTC. This codes for CASSLSRGYGYTF.

The chain has TRBV6-2 or TRBV6-3 and TRBJ1-2; D is perhaps TRBD1 (5 bases). Germline V gene data show CDR1 as MNHEY and CDR2 as SVGEGT. V lost 4 bases and J 1 base, leaving 13 bases between the germline ends. The CDR3 spans 15 residues. The CDR3 DNA is TGTGCCAGCAGTTCCCCACGGGGGGGTAACTATGGCTACACCTTC. This encodes CASSSPRGGNYGYTF.

The chain recombines TRBV4-1 with TRBJ2-3, with D possibly being TRBD1 (5 bases). Germline V CDR1 and CDR2: MGHRA, YSYEKL. There are 15 residues in the CDR3. Trimming shortened V by 4 bases and J by 1 base, and 12 bases separated the two germline ends. The CDR3, as DNA: TGCGCCAGCAGCCCCCAGGGAATAGGCACAGATACGCAGTATTTT. This translates into CASSPQGIGTDTQYF.

The chain recombines TRBV7-9 with TRBJ2-3, with 8 nucleotides matching TRBD1. CDR3 length: 15 residues. The germline V gene has CDR1 SEHNR and CDR2 FQNEAQ (reference sequence). V lost 4 bases and J lost 5; bases outside the gene matches: 8. The CDR3 nucleotides read TGTGCCAGCAGCTCGTACCAGGGGGCGGGAGATACGCAGTATTTT. This sequence encodes CASSSYQGAGDTQYF.

The rearrangement joins TRBV18 to TRBJ1-6, with TRBD1 matching 11 bases. Per germline, CDR1 KGHSH and CDR2 LQKENI. V gave up 3 bases and J gave up 7 bases; unmatched junction bases: 5. The CDR3 runs to 16 residues. CDR3 sequence: CASSPGQGAINSPLHF. The DNA of the CDR3 is TGTGCCAGCTCACCCGGACAGGGGGCGATCAATTCACCCCTCCACTTT.

The V gene is TRBV7-6, the J gene TRBJ1-2, with D possibly TRBD1 on 6 matching bases. Trimming removed 5 bases from V and 4 bases from J, with 17 bases in between. This CDR3 is 15 amino acids long. Germline lookup yields CDR1 SGHVS and CDR2 FNYEAQ. DNA of the CDR3: TGTGCCAGCAGCCTAGACGTGACAGGTGCCTATGGCTACACCTTC. The encoded protein is CASSLDVTGAYGYTF.

This clone was observed a single time. The chain joins TRBV7-2 to TRBJ2-7; maybe TRBD2 (5 bases). V lost 6 bases to trimming and J lost 10 bases, with 16 bases between them. This CDR3 region has 12 residues. Germline V lookup: CDR1 SGHTA, CDR2 FQGNSA. In nucleotides, the CDR3 is TGTGCCAGCAGAGCTAATCCGGAGGTACAGTACTTC. Its translation is CASRANPEVQYF.

The J gene is TRBJ1-1, the V gene TRBV5-8; 7 positions match TRBD1. In germline, CDR1 is SGHTS, CDR2 YDEGEE. The CDR3 sequence is 15 residues long. The junction had 4 bases not matched to a gene; V was cut back by 2 bases and J by 0 bases. CDR3 in amino acids: CASSFPGGLNTEAFF. CDR3 sequence (DNA): TGTGCCAGCAGCTTCCCAGGGGGTTTGAACACTGAAGCTTTCTTT.

The rearrangement joins TRBV4-1 to TRBJ2-7; 9 bases line up with TRBD1. Germline trimming cut 0 bases from V and 1 base from J; bases unmatched to any gene: 10. The CDR3 totals 18 residues. Germline V CDR1 and CDR2: MGHRA, YSYEKL. CDR3 in amino acids: CASSQEGGQGFLSYEQYF. As DNA, the CDR3 is TGCGCCAGCAGCCAAGAGGGAGGACAGGGGTTTTTGTCCTACGAGCAGTACTTC.

The rearrangement uses TRBV5-1 and TRBJ2-3; the D gene is possibly TRBD2 (6 bases). This CDR3 spans 14 amino acids. Germline V gives CDR1 SGHRS, CDR2 YFSETQ. Trimming took off 2 bases at V and 5 bases at J, with 12 bases between the two ends. In DNA, the CDR3 is TGCGCCAGCAGCTTCAGCCAGGGAGGAGATACGCAGTATTTT. Its translation: CASSFSQGGDTQYF.

The chain uses TRBV7-2 and TRBJ2-1; 8 positions agree with TRBD2. The V gene end was trimmed by 7 bases and the J gene end by 6 bases; junction bases not matched to a gene: 5. The CDR3 contains 13 residues. Looked up from germline, CDR1 is SGHTA and CDR2 is FQGNSA. The CDR3 spells CASNIGGANEQFF. The DNA for the CDR3 is TGTGCCAGCAATATCGGGGGGGCCAATGAGCAGTTCTTC.

The CDR3 reads CASSLWTGGASGELFF. Here the CDR3 DNA reads TGTGCCAGCAGTTTATGGACAGGGGGCGCGTCGGGGGAGCTGTTTTTT. The chain couples TRBV6-5 to TRBJ2-2; TRBD1 aligns across 11 bases. The V segment lost 4 bases and the J segment 8 bases; nucleotides outside the gene matches: 9. Germline assignment: CDR1 MNHEY and CDR2 SVGAGI. The CDR3 has 16 residues.

The V call is TRBV2, the J call TRBJ1-2; D is unresolved. The V end was cut by 8 bases, the J end by 0 bases, with 19 bases between. The CDR3 consists of 16 residues. Germline V gene data show CDR1 as SNHLY and CDR2 as FYNNEI. CDR3 region: CASVRDLASSNYGYTF. The CDR3 bases are TGTGCCAGCGTCCGGGATCTCGCGTCCTCTAACTATGGCTACACCTTC.

The CDR3 sequence is CASSQVQGRTEAFF. As DNA, the CDR3 is TGTGCCAGCAGCCAAGTACAGGGGCGAACTGAAGCTTTCTTT. The chain employs TRBV3-1 (or the pseudogene TRBV3-2) and TRBJ1-1; 7 bases are a match to TRBD1. The CDR3 extends over 14 amino acids. V dropped 1 base and J dropped 5; count of bases not matched to a gene: 4. CDR1 and CDR2 (germline): LGHDT, YNNKEL (reference sequence).

V gene TRBV3-1 (or the pseudogene TRBV3-2) combines with J gene TRBJ2-2; possibly TRBD2 for D (5 bases). This CDR3 spans 15 amino acids. The V gene lost 0 bases and the J gene lost 3 bases, with 8 bases spanning the gap. CDR1 LGHDT and CDR2 YNNKEL come from the germline V gene (reference sequence). The CDR3 bases are TGTGCCAGCAGCCAAGAAGGGAGCTACACCGGGGAGCTGTTTTTT. It yields the protein CASSQEGSYTGELFF.

In its sample, this clone was seen once. The genes are TRBV9 and TRBJ2-3; a weak D match, TRBD1 (6 bases). V was cut by 5 bases and J by 5 bases, with 15 bases left in between. CDR1 is SGDLS and CDR2 is YYNGEE in the germline V gene. There are 14 residues in the CDR3. The CDR3 sequence is CASRAYQGGDTQYF. In DNA, the CDR3 is TGTGCCAGCAGGGCTTACCAAGGGGGAGATACGCAGTATTTT.

The chain couples TRBV7-9 to TRBJ2-2, with 11 bases that match TRBD1. The CDR3 covers 15 residues. Germline CDR1 SEHNR, CDR2 FQNEAQ (reference sequence). V lost 6 bases, J lost 4 bases, and 4 bases stayed unmatched. The CDR3 region has the DNA TGTGCCAGCAGTTCCGGGACAGGGGGCACCGGGGAGCTGTTTTTT. Translation: CASSSGTGGTGELFF.

The rearrangement links TRBV28 to TRBJ1-3; D not certain. The CDR3 length is 16 residues. V lost 2 bases and J lost 1, with 12 bases in between. The germline gives CDR1 MDHEN, CDR2 SYDVKM. The CDR3 loop is CASSLAREGSGNTIYF. CDR3 DNA sequence: TGTGCCAGCAGTTTAGCGCGGGAAGGGTCTGGAAACACCATATATTTT.

This chain connects TRBV10-3 to TRBJ2-1, with 7 bases lining up with TRBD1. The CDR3 spans 13 residues. The germline V gene encodes CDR1 ENHRY and CDR2 SYGVKD. The trim removed 6 bases at V and 8 bases at J, leaving 7 bases unmatched. The CDR3: CAISQRGQDEQFF. The DNA of the CDR3 is TGTGCCATCAGCCAGAGGGGGCAAGATGAGCAGTTCTTC.

The rearrangement joins TRBV27 to TRBJ1-2; D not resolved. Germline lookup yields CDR1 MNHEY and CDR2 SMNVEV (reference sequence). Trimming removed 3 bases at V and 10 bases at J, with 15 bases between. The CDR3 extends over 13 amino acids. This CDR3 reads CASSFGAGLNYTF. As DNA, the CDR3 is TGTGCCAGCAGTTTCGGCGCAGGTCTCAACTACACCTTC.

This sequence joins TRBV18 and TRBJ1-5, with unresolved D. CDR3 length: 13 residues. Trimming removed 6 bases at V and 5 bases at J, with 11 bases between. Germline CDR1 KGHSH, CDR2 LQKENI. Here the CDR3 reads CASSSVFDQPQHF. The CDR3 DNA sequence: TGTGCCAGCTCCTCGGTTTTTGATCAGCCCCAGCATTTT.

This chain links TRBV13 with TRBJ2-7; possible D gene TRBD2, 7 bases. The germline V gene encodes CDR1 PRHDT and CDR2 FYEKMQ (reference sequence). The CDR3 spans 14 residues. V was shortened by 3 bases and J by 2 bases, with 11 bases between the two germline ends. CDR3 residues: CASSLGGATYEQYF. Here the CDR3 DNA reads TGTGCCAGCAGCTTGGGGGGGGCAACCTACGAGCAGTACTTC.

The chain is built from TRBV7-9 and TRBJ2-3, with D possibly being TRBD1 (5 bases). Looked up from germline, CDR1 is SEHNR and CDR2 is FQNEAQ (reference sequence). V was clipped by 3 bases and J by 6 bases, with 13 bases between them. This CDR3 region has 14 residues. The CDR3 DNA reads as TGTGCCAGCAGCTTTGACCGTAAGGGGGATACGCAGTATTTT. Translation: CASSFDRKGDTQYF.

This rearrangement joins TRBV7-8 to TRBJ1-4, with a weak D call TRBD1 (6 bases). CDR1 SGHVS and CDR2 FQNEAQ come from the germline V gene. Trimming shortened V by 5 bases and J by 11 bases, and 21 bases separated the two germline ends. There are 15 residues in the CDR3. CDR3 loop: CASSPQTGAQGKLFF. Written as DNA, the CDR3 is TGTGCCAGCAGCCCACAGACAGGTGCCCAGGGGAAACTGTTTTTT. Full variable domain (outside the CDR3, taken from reference TRBV7-8 and TRBJ1-4): GAGVSQSPRYKVAKRGQDVALRCDPISGHVSLFWYQQALGQGPEFLTYFQNEAQLDKSGLPSDRFFAERPEGSVSTLKIQRTQQEDSAVYLCASSPQTGAQGKLFFGSGTQLSVL.

The chain carries TRBV12-3 or TRBV12-4 and TRBJ1-1; the D gene is possibly TRBD1 (6 bases). The CDR3 is 13 amino acids. Between the trimmed V and J ends, which lost 2 bases and 4 bases, there was a span of 8 bases. The CDR3 here is CASSLQGSTEAFF. The CDR3 nucleotides are TGTGCCAGCAGTTTACAGGGGAGCACTGAAGCTTTCTTT.

This clone came up a few times. The V call is TRBV5-1, the J call TRBJ1-2, with 8 bases lining up with TRBD1. CDR1 SGHRS and CDR2 YFSETQ come from the germline V gene. This CDR3 is built from 15 residues. Trimming removed 4 bases from V and 4 bases from J; junction bases left unmatched: 9. The CDR3 loop is CASSAQGAMGYGYTF. DNA of the CDR3: TGCGCCAGCAGCGCCCAGGGGGCTATGGGCTATGGCTACACCTTC. Full variable domain (rest looked up from reference TRBV5-1 and TRBJ1-2): KAGVTQTPRYLIKTRGQQVTLSCSPISGHRSVSWYQQTPGQGLQFLFEYFSETQRNKGNFPGRFSGRQFSNSRSEMNVSTLELGDSALYLCASSAQGAMGYGYTFGSGTRLTVV.

The chain joins TRBV19 to TRBJ2-7; TRBD2 might be the D (5 bases). The CDR3 is 13 amino acids. V lost 6 bases to trimming and J lost 2 bases, with 11 bases between them. CDR1 and CDR2 from the germline V gene are LNHDA and SQIVND (reference sequence). In DNA, the CDR3 is TGTGCCAGTAGAGGTACCGGGACCTACGAGCAGTACTTC. It yields the protein CASRGTGTYEQYF.

This clone was seen only a few times. This chain joins TRBV19 and TRBJ1-5; 9 bases line up with TRBD1. Germline-derived CDR1 and CDR2 are LNHDA and SQIVND (reference sequence). The CDR3 extends over 13 amino acids. Trimming removed 6 bases from V and 6 bases from J; junction bases left unmatched: 3. CDR3 region: CASRDRGAQPQHF. CDR3 bases: TGTGCCAGTAGGGACAGGGGTGCTCAGCCCCAGCATTTT.

CDR3 residues: CASSGTGISTDTQYF. DNA of the CDR3: TGTGCCAGCAGCGGAACAGGCATTAGCACAGATACGCAGTATTTT. The chain recombines TRBV9 with TRBJ2-3; possible D gene TRBD1, 5 bases. CDR1 is SGDLS, CDR2 YYNGEE, per germline. Trimming stripped 3 bases from V and 0 bases from J, with 11 bases between. The CDR3 runs to 15 residues. The variable domain in full, completed from reference TRBV9 and TRBJ2-3, reads DSGVTQTPKHLITATGQRVTLRCSPRSGDLSVYWYQQSLDQGLQFLIQYYNGEERAKGNILERFSAQQFPDLHSELNLSSLELGDSALYFCASSGTGISTDTQYFGPGTRLTVL.

The chain uses TRBV11-2 and TRBJ1-5; the D is unclear. The CDR3 length is 14 residues. Germline values: CDR1 SGHAT, CDR2 FQNNGV. V was trimmed by 0 bases and J by 5 bases, leaving 8 bases between them. CDR3 amino acids: CASSLEGSYQPQHF. The CDR3 bases are TGTGCCAGCAGCTTAGAGGGCAGTTATCAGCCCCAGCATTTT.